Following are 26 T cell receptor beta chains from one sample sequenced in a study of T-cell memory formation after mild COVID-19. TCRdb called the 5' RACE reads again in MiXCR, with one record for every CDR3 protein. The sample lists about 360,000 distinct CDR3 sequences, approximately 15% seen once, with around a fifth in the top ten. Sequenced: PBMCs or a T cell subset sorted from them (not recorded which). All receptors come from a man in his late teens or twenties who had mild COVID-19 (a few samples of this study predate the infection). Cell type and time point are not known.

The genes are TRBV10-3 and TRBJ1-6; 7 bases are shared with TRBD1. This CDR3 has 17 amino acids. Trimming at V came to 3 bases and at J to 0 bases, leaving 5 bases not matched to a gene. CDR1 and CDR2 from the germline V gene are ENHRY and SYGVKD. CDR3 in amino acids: CAISESQGRSYNSPLHF. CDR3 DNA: TGTGCCATCAGTGAATCACAGGGGCGCTCCTATAATTCACCCCTCCACTTT.

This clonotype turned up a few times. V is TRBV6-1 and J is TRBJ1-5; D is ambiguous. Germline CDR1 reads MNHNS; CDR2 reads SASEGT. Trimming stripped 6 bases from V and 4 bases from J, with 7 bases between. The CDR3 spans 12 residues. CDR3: CASRWGNQPQHF. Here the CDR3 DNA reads TGTGCCAGCAGATGGGGAAATCAGCCCCAGCATTTT.

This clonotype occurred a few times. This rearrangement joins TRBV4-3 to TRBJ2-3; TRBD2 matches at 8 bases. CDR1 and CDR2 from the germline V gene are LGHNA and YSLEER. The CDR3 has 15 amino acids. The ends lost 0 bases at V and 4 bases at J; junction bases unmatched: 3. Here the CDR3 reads CASSQDGTRADTQYF. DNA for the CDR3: TGCGCCAGCAGCCAAGATGGGACTAGAGCAGATACGCAGTATTTT.

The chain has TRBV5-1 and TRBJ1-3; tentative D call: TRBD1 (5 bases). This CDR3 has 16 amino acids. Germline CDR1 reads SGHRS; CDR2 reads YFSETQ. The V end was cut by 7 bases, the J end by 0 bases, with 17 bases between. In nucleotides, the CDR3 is TGCGCCAGCGGGACTGACAGATCTAGCTCTGGAAACACCATATATTTT. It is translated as CASGTDRSSSGNTIYF.

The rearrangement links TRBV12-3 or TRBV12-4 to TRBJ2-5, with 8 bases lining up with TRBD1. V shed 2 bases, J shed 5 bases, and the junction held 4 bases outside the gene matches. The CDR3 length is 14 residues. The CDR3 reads CASSLRTGWETQYF. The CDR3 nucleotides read TGTGCCAGCAGTTTACGGACAGGGTGGGAGACCCAGTACTTC.

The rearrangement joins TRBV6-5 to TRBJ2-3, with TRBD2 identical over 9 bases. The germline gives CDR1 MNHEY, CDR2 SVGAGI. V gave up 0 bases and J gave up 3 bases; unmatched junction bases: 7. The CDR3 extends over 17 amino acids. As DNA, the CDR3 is TGTGCCAGCAGTTACTCGATACAGCGGGGGGCAACAGATACGCAGTATTTT. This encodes CASSYSIQRGATDTQYF.

The CDR3 bases are TGTGCCAGCACCAGGGGAGGAGAGACCCAGTACTTC. This codes for CASTRGGETQYF. The chain couples TRBV12-3 or TRBV12-4 to TRBJ2-5; TRBD1 or TRBD2 may be the D gene (6 bases each). V dropped 7 bases and J dropped 4 bases, with 10 bases sitting between them. The CDR3 spans 12 residues.

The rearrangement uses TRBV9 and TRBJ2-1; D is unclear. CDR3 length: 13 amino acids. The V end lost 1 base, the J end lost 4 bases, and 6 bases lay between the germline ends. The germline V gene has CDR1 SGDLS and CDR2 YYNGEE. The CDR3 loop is CASSVLGYNEQFF. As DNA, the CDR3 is TGTGCCAGCAGCGTACTAGGTTACAATGAGCAGTTCTTC.

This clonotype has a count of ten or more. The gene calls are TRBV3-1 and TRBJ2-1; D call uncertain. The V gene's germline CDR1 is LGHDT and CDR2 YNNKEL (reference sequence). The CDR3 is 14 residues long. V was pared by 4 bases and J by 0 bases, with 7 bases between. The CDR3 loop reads CASSRRSSYNEQFF. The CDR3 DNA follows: TGTGCCAGCAGCCGGCGGAGCTCCTACAATGAGCAGTTCTTC.

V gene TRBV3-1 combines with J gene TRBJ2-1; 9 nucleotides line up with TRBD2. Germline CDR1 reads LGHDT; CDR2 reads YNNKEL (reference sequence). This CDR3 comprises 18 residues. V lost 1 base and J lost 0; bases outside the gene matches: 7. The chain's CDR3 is CASSQGPSGRSSYNEQFF. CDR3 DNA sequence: TGTGCCAGCAGCCAAGGGCCCAGCGGGAGGAGCTCCTACAATGAGCAGTTCTTC.

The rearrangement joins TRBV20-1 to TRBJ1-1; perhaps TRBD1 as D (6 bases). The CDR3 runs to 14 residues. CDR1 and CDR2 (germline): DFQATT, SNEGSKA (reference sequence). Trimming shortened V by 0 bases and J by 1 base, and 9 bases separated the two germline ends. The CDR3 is CSARDPGANTEAFF. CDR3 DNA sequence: TGCAGTGCTAGAGACCCGGGGGCGAACACTGAAGCTTTCTTT.

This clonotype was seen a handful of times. CDR3 DNA sequence: TGTGCCACCTCAATGGGGGGGCCCAGGGGCGGTCAGCCCCAGCATTTT. It specifies CATSMGGPRGGQPQHF. The genes are TRBV21-1 and TRBJ1-5; the table's TRBD1 call for D was not verified on the DNA. TRBV21-1 constitutes a pseudogene. The CDR3 is made up of 16 amino acids.

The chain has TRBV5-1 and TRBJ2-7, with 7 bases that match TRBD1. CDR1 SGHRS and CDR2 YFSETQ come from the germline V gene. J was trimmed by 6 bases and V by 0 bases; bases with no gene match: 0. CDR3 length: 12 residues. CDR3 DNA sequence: TGCGCCAGCAGCTTGGACAGGGGCGAGCAGTACGTC. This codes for CASSLDRGEQYV.

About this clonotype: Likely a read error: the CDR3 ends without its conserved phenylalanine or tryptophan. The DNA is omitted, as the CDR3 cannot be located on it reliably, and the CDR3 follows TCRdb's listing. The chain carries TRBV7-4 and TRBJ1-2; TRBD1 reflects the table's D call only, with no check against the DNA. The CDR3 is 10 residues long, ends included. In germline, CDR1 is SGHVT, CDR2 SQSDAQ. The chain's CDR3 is CASRGIQGFG.

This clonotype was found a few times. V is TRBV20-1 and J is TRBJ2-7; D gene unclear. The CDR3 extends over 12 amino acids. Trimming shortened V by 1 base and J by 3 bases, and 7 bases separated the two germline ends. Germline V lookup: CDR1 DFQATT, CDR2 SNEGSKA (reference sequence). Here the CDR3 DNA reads TGCAGTGCTAGAGGGACCTACTACGAGCAGTACTTC. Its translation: CSARGTYYEQYF.

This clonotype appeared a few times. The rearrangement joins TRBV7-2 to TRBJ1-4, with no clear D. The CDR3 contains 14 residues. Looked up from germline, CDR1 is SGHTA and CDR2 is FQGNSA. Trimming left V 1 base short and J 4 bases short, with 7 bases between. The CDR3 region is CASSLDGSNEKLFF. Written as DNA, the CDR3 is TGTGCCAGCAGCTTAGACGGTAGTAATGAAAAACTGTTTTTT. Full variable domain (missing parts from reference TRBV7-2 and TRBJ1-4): GAGVSQSPSNKVTEKGKDVELRCDPISGHTALYWYRQSLGQGLEFLIYFQGNSAPDKSGLPSDRFSAERTGGSVSTLTIQRTQQEDSAVYLCASSLDGSNEKLFFGSGTQLSVL.

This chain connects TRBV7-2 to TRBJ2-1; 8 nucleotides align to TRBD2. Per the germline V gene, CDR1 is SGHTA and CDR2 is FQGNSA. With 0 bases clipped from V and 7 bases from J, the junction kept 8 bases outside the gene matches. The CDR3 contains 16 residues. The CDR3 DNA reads TGTGCCAGCAGCTTAGCGGGTTCGGGGGGGAGAAATGAGCAGTTCTTC. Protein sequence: CASSLAGSGGRNEQFF. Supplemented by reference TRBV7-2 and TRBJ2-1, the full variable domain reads GAGVSQSPSNKVTEKGKDVELRCDPISGHTALYWYRQSLGQGLEFLIYFQGNSAPDKSGLPSDRFSAERTGGSVSTLTIQRTQQEDSAVYLCASSLAGSGGRNEQFFGPGTRLTVL.

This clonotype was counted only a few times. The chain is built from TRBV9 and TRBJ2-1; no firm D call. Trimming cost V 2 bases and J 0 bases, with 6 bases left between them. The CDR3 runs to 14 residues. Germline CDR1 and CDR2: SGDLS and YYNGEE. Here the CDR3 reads CASSVTASYNEQFF. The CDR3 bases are TGTGCCAGCAGCGTCACCGCCTCCTACAATGAGCAGTTCTTC. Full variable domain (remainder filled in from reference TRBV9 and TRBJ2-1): DSGVTQTPKHLITATGQRVTLRCSPRSGDLSVYWYQQSLDQGLQFLIQYYNGEERAKGNILERFSAQQFPDLHSELNLSSLELGDSALYFCASSVTASYNEQFFGPGTRLTVL.

The CDR3 region is CATSRDYDRDYEQYV. In DNA, the CDR3 is TGTGCCACCAGCAGAGATTACGACCGCGACTACGAGCAGTACGTC. This sequence joins TRBV15 and TRBJ2-7; D is undetermined. The ends were cut back, 0 bases at V and 3 bases at J, with 12 bases in the middle. The CDR3 length is 15 residues. The germline V gene encodes CDR1 LNHNV and CDR2 YYDKDF (reference sequence).

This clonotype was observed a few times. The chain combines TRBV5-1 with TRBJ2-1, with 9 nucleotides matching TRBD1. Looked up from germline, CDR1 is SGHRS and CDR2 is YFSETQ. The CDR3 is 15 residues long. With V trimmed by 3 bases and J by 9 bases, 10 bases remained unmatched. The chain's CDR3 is CASSSDTTGGGEQFF. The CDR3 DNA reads TGCGCCAGCAGCTCTGATACCACAGGGGGCGGTGAGCAGTTCTTC. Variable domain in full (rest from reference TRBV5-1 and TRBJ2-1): KAGVTQTPRYLIKTRGQQVTLSCSPISGHRSVSWYQQTPGQGLQFLFEYFSETQRNKGNFPGRFSGRQFSNSRSEMNVSTLELGDSALYLCASSSDTTGGGEQFFGPGTRLTVL.

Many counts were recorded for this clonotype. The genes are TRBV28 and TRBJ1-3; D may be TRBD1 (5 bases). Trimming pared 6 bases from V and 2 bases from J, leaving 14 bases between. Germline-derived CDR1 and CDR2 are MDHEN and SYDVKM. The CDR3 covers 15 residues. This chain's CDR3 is CASSLAGAAGNTIYF. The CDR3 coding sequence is TGTGCCAGCAGCCTGGCCGGGGCAGCTGGAAACACCATATATTTT.

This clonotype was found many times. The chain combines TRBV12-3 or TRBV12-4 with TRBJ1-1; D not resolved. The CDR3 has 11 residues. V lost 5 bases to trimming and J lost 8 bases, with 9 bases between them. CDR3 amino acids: CASSGGGEAFF. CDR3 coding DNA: TGTGCCAGCAGTGGAGGAGGGGAAGCTTTCTTT.

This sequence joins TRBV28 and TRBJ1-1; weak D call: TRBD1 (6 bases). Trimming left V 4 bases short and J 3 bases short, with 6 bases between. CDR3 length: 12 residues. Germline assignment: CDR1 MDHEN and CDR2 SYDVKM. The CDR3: CASSSGDTEAFF. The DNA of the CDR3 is TGTGCCAGCAGTTCAGGGGACACTGAAGCTTTCTTT.

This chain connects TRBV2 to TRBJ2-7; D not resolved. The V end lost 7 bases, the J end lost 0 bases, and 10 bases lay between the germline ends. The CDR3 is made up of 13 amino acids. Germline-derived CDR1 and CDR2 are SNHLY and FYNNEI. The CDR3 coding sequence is TGTGCCAGCACGGAGTTCTCCTCCTACGAGCAGTACGTC. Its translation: CASTEFSSYEQYV.

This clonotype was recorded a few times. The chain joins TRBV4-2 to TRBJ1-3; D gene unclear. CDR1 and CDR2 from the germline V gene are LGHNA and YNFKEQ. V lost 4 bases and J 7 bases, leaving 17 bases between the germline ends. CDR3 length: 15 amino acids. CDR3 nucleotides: TGTGCCAGCAGCCCCATAGTTGGAGACGTTAACACCATATATTTT. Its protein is CASSPIVGDVNTIYF.

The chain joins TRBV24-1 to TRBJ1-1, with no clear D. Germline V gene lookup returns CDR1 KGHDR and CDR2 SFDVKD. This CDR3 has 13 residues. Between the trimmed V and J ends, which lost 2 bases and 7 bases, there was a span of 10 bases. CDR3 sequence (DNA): TGTGCCACCAGTGATTCAGATAGCCGTGAAGCTTTCTTT. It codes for CATSDSDSREAFF.